This T cell receptor beta chain was documented in a study of chemoradiotherapy in HPV16-positive cancers. Study-level points and caveats: Candidate HPV-specific clones and E7-related TCR motifs grew in tumor during treatment.

Samples were taken several times over chemoradiotherapy. CDR3 length: 15 residues. The ends were cut back, 0 bases at V and 5 bases at J, with 11 bases in the middle. Germline assignment: CDR1 SNHLY and CDR2 FYNNEI. About this clone itself: The antigen remains undetermined.

The protocol was immunoSEQ multiplex PCR, while the TCRdb copy is restricted to in-frame clones and leaves out a portion. The data show around 25,000 clones, approximately 90% seen once. Sequenced here: blood, sampled from a patient who underwent chemoradiotherapy. This TCR was recovered from a human donor with HPV-associated anogenital cancer. The V and J genes are TRBV2 and TRBJ1-5; the D gene is possibly TRBD1 (5 bases). The CDR3 protein is CASSEASGRDQPQHF. In DNA, the CDR3 is TGTGCCAGCAGTGAAGCCTCAGGGAGGGATCAGCCCCAGCATTTT.